This T cell receptor (beta chain) stems from a study of PD-1 blockade in classical Hodgkin lymphoma (dated by TCRdb to 2018 to 2020). About the study as a whole: Nivolumab dosing was 3 mg/kg intravenously every 2 weeks, continuing until either disease progression or unacceptable toxicity. To define a peripheral blood immune signature of response to PD-1 blockade in classical Hodgkin lymphoma, the study combined TCR beta sequencing with CyTOF.

Of note for this clone: Its antigen is currently not known. Base qualities are not provided; no much larger clone lies one nucleotide away.

In light of the paper, this sample's time point label describes: cycle 1 day 1 (C1D1), immediately before nivolumab initiation. Relapse after autologous stem cell transplantation had occurred in all trial patients, and cohorts A, B and C were distinguished by prior brentuximab vedotin exposure. The trial cohort comprised 56 patients with relapsed/refractory classical Hodgkin lymphoma whose best overall responses were complete response, partial response or progressive disease. Trial patients were treated with single-agent nivolumab in the multi-cohort phase II CheckMate 205 trial. An independent review committee assessed best overall response by applying the 2007 International Working Group response criteria. Trial PBMCs were collected immediately before nivolumab initiation (C1D1) and during therapy at cycle 2 day 1 and cycle 4 day 1. Peripheral blood was collected in 8 mL Vacutainer Cell Preparation Tubes, from which PBMCs were isolated by centrifugation and then cryopreserved.

The research as a whole found: Trial patients achieving complete response had baseline diversity similar to newly diagnosed patients, whereas partial responders and progressors had significantly lower diversity. Diversity was lower in patients who began nivolumab less than 1 year after ASCT, so these patients were left out of later analyses to avoid confounding by immune reconstitution. Baseline TCR diversity was reported to be lower in newly diagnosed patients than in healthy donors, and even lower in relapsed/refractory patients. A significant rise by C4D1 was seen in CD4+ but not CD8+ TCR diversity (p=0.0027 vs p=0.16), with the rise being most apparent in complete responders (p=0.02). The study covered only a single clinical trial cohort, and the causes of the repertoire differences, possibly disease activity or prior therapy, were still not defined.

Genomic DNA was isolated using the Qiagen DNeasy kit from unsorted PBMCs as well as from negatively selected CD4+ and CD8+ fractions. TCR beta CDR3 regions were amplified by immunoSEQ multiplex PCR using primers annealing to V and J segments. A synthetic immune receptor repertoire was used to minimize amplification bias, and remaining bias was computationally removed after sequencing. On the study's bioinformatics: Repertoire diversity was quantified as the Shannon entropy index using custom Python scripts. Unsorted, CD4+ and CD8+ repertoires were analyzed separately, except in combined analyses where CD4+ and CD8+ sequences were merged in silico. A clone was considered expanded if an increase in frequency of at least 2-fold after treatment relative to C1D1 was found, and a pseudocount of 0.5 was applied to clones undetected at baseline. Clones with 0 or 1 copy at C1D1 were defined as singleton clones, while clones with 2 or more copies were defined as non-singleton clones. Clones expanded in unsorted samples were assigned a CD4+, CD8+ or unknown annotation through matching of protein sequences in sorted samples from the same patient. Wilcoxon tests on paired samples were used to test changes in diversity from C1D1 to C4D1. Here the immuneACCESS table is served through TCRdb, limited to in-frame sequences with V and J called. Missing clones are a known gap in these copies; in checked studies unresolved V genes cover under half, and the rest lacks a known reason. The V and J calls and clone size come from that table; D and trimming were worked out from the DNA. This sample has about 53,000 clones in its table, and over 70% of those were observed once. The ten largest clones add up to 15% to 20% of the sample.

V is pared back by 3 bases and J by 4 bases, with 10 bases lying between the germline termini. CDR1 is given as SNHLY and CDR2 as FYNNEI, both from the germline V gene. The CDR3 runs 14 amino acids, cysteine and phenylalanine included. The DNA shown is the 42-base CDR3, in frame from base 1. The rearrangement combines TRBV2 with TRBJ2-1; tentative D gene TRBD2, with 6 bases matching. The TCR originated in a human donor with classical Hodgkin lymphoma. The material was peripheral blood mononuclear cells (PBMCs), obtained at baseline. The DNA is as follows: TGTGCCAGCAGTGAGGCTAGCGCTTACAATGAGCAGTTCTTC. This sequence encodes CASSEASAYNEQFF. When the CDR3 is completed using the reference TRBV2 and TRBJ2-1 genes on either side, the full variable domain is EPEVTQTPSHQVTQMGQEVILRCVPISNHLYFYWYRQILGQKVEFLVSFYNNEISEKSEIFDDQFSVERPDGSNFTLKIRSTKLEDSAMYFCASSEASAYNEQFFGPGTRLTVL.